The 15 T cell receptor beta chains listed next were all sequenced from one sample in a study of blood T cell repertoires in COVID-19. TCRdb's copy holds only in-frame clones and misses some; the assay was immunoSEQ multiplex PCR. The sample contains hundreds of thousands of clones, approximately 89% of which appear only once. Input material: PBMCs or T cells enriched from blood (not recorded which). The receptors shown here come from a man aged 35-49 years in a cohort exposed to, infected with or recovered from COVID-19 (not recorded which).

The V gene is TRBV7-9, the J gene TRBJ2-7; possible D gene TRBD1, 5 bases. The germline CDR1 and CDR2 sequences are SEHNR and FQNEAQ (reference sequence). Trimming shortened V by 5 bases and J by 2 bases, and 19 bases separated the two germline ends. The CDR3 is made up of 16 amino acids. In DNA form, the CDR3 reads TGTGCCAGCAGCCCTAGATTAGGAGACAGCACCTACGAGCAGTACTTC. Translating it yields CASSPRLGDSTYEQYF.

The CDR3 protein is CASSLSGSGEQYF. For the CDR3, the DNA is TGTGCCAGCAGTTTATCAGGATCGGGGGAGCAGTACTTC. This chain joins TRBV28 and TRBJ2-7, with D perhaps matching TRBD2 (5 bases). Germline values: CDR1 MDHEN, CDR2 SYDVKM. This CDR3 region has 13 residues. V lost 1 base and J 7 bases, leaving 11 bases between the germline ends.

V and J are TRBV7-8 and TRBJ2-5; 11 bases fit TRBD1. The CDR3 is 14 residues long. Per germline, CDR1 SGHVS and CDR2 FQNEAQ. Trimming removed 6 bases from V and 4 bases from J; junction bases left unmatched: 4. The CDR3: CASRTGTGGETQYF. For the CDR3, the DNA is TGTGCCAGCAGAACCGGGACAGGGGGAGAGACCCAGTACTTC.

The gene calls are TRBV28 and TRBJ2-1, with 9 bases matching TRBD1. Looked up from germline, CDR1 is MDHEN and CDR2 is SYDVKM. The CDR3 extends over 15 amino acids. Trimming cost V 5 bases and J 8 bases; bases outside gene matches: 10. For the CDR3, the DNA is TGTGCCAGCAGTACTGCCGGGACAGGGAATGATGAGCAGTTCTTC. Residues: CASSTAGTGNDEQFF.

This chain uses TRBV2 with TRBJ2-1; the D gene is possibly TRBD2 (5 bases). V was trimmed by 10 bases and J by 3 bases, leaving 13 bases between them. The CDR3 is 13 residues long. Germline CDR1 is SNHLY and CDR2 is FYNNEI. The CDR3: CATRLSNYNEQFF. CDR3 bases: TGTGCCACCAGACTATCCAACTACAATGAGCAGTTCTTC.

The V and J genes are TRBV23-1 and TRBJ2-2; tentative D call: TRBD1 (5 bases). TRBV23-1 is an ORF, and what it does is uncertain. The CDR3 is 14 amino acids. Trimming stripped 3 bases from V and 0 bases from J, with 5 bases between. The CDR3 reads CASSHRANTGELFF. The CDR3 DNA sequence: TGCGCCAGCAGTCACAGGGCGAACACCGGGGAGCTGTTTTTT.

This clone has a single count. CDR3 DNA: TGTGCCAGCAGCAAAGGACAGGACAATCAGCCCCAGCATTTT. Protein sequence: CASSKGQDNQPQHF. The rearrangement joins TRBV21-1 to TRBJ1-5; the table's D call, TRBD1, was not checked against the DNA. TRBV21-1 is given as a pseudogene. The CDR3 covers 14 residues.

The chain combines TRBV3-1 (or the pseudogene TRBV3-2) with TRBJ1-2; D is possibly TRBD1 (5 bases). Germline V gene lookup returns CDR1 LGHDT and CDR2 YNNKEL (reference sequence). The CDR3 covers 14 residues. V gave up 0 bases and J gave up 8 bases, with 13 bases separating them. Here the CDR3 DNA reads TGTGCCAGCAGCCAAGATACAGGATCCGGAGGCTACACCTTC. Amino acid sequence: CASSQDTGSGGYTF.

The chain recombines TRBV5-1 with TRBJ2-6, with TRBD1 matching 8 bases. V lost 4 bases and J lost 0; bases outside the gene matches: 0. This CDR3 has 15 amino acids. Germline V gives CDR1 SGHRS, CDR2 YFSETQ. The CDR3: CASSDRGSGANVLTF. The CDR3 DNA sequence: TGCGCCAGCAGCGACAGGGGCTCTGGGGCCAACGTCCTGACTTTC. Full variable domain (remainder filled in from reference TRBV5-1 and TRBJ2-6): KAGVTQTPRYLIKTRGQQVTLSCSPISGHRSVSWYQQTPGQGLQFLFEYFSETQRNKGNFPGRFSGRQFSNSRSEMNVSTLELGDSALYLCASSDRGSGANVLTFGAGSRLTVL.

The genes are TRBV7-2 and TRBJ2-1; TRBD2 aligns across 11 bases. V gave up 8 bases and J gave up 7 bases; unmatched junction bases: 7. CDR3 length: 14 amino acids. Germline V gene sequence: CDR1 SGHTA, CDR2 FQGNSA. The CDR3 loop is CASGLAGGRNEQFF. For the CDR3, the DNA is TGTGCCAGCGGATTAGCGGGAGGGCGGAATGAGCAGTTCTTC.

CDR3 sequence reads: CASSVATGSGNTIYF. As DNA, the CDR3 is TGTGCCAGCAGCGTAGCTACGGGGTCCGGAAACACCATATATTTT. The chain joins TRBV9 to TRBJ1-3; D gene unclear. Germline V gene data show CDR1 as SGDLS and CDR2 as YYNGEE. The CDR3 consists of 15 residues. Trimming took 0 bases from V and 4 from J, leaving 11 bases between them.

This clone was picked up one time. The junction departs from germline at one end; a sequencing error may be responsible. This chain connects TRBV29-1 to TRBJ2-1, with a possible D match to TRBD2 (5 bases). The CDR3 covers 11 residues. Germline lookup yields CDR1 SQVTM and CDR2 ANQGSEA. The CDR3 DNA sequence: TGCAGCGTTTCCGACTACCCCGAGCGGTTCTTC. Its translation is CSVSDYPERFF.

The genes are TRBV6-5 and TRBJ1-3; D perhaps matches TRBD1 (6 bases). CDR1 and CDR2 (germline): MNHEY, SVGAGI. With 7 bases removed from V and 0 bases from J, the gap between germline ends came to 13 bases. There are 15 residues in the CDR3. The CDR3 coding sequence is TGTGCCAGCATTAACAGGGTCGCCTCTGGAAACACCATATATTTT. As protein: CASINRVASGNTIYF.

The chain couples TRBV5-6 to TRBJ2-5; D is perhaps TRBD1 (5 bases). Looked up from germline, CDR1 is SGHDT and CDR2 is YYEEEE. The CDR3 is 13 residues long. With 5 bases removed from V and 0 bases from J, the gap between germline ends came to 8 bases. CDR3 residues: CASRKTDQETQYF. CDR3 coding DNA: TGTGCCAGCAGGAAGACAGACCAAGAGACCCAGTACTTC.

The V gene is TRBV11-2, the J gene TRBJ2-7; no clear D gene. The CDR3 is made up of 11 amino acids. CDR1 is SGHAT and CDR2 is FQNNGV in the germline V gene. Trimming took off 4 bases at V and 9 bases at J, with 10 bases between the two ends. CDR3 residues: CASSSLTGQYF. CDR3 DNA sequence: TGTGCCAGCAGCTCCTTGACGGGGCAGTACTTC.